The T cell receptor (beta chain) described here comes from a study of chemoradiotherapy in HPV16-positive cancers (dated by TCRdb to between 2021 and 2024). About the investigation overall: Candidate HPV-specific T-cell clones and common TCR motifs were defined by functional T-cell assays performed on cells from two HPV16-positive patients. The study set out to ask whether T-cell immunity against the HPV oncoproteins E6 and E7 changes over the course of chemoradiotherapy and whether that immunity affects survival. TCR repertoires from some 89 patients with HPV-related cancers were then used to track the candidate HPV-specific TCRs and motifs.

About this clone: Its specific antigen is unknown. It is likely a read error, because the conserved phenylalanine at the end of the CDR3 is missing. It is unclear where the CDR3 begins or ends on the DNA, so no DNA is shown, and the CDR3 is as TCRdb lists it.

Preparation of the library involved the immunoSEQ multiplex PCR assay. Sourced from immuneACCESS, this table was stored by TCRdb with only in-frame sequences that have V and J called. A share of the clones is absent; for the studies checked, an unresolved V gene accounts for under half, and the remainder has no known explanation. Here the sample has approximately 1,200 clones; about four fifths occur a single time. 9.5% to 15% of the sample is taken by the ten largest. Repertoires were sampled repeatedly over the course of chemoradiotherapy so that clonal expansion in the tumor microenvironment could be followed. Ends included, the CDR3 has 11 residues. Based on the germline V gene (reference sequence), the CDR1 and CDR2 sequences are SEHNR and FQNEAQ. What the research found in general, with its limitations: Improved recurrence-free survival in HPV16-positive patients was associated with expansion of HPV-responsive T cells during chemoradiotherapy. The functional definition of HPV-specific T cells was derived from only two HPV16-positive patients, and the survival association was reported for HPV16-positive patients. Expansion of candidate HPV-specific clones and E7-related TCR motifs was observed in the tumor microenvironment during treatment, whereas no such expansion was observed for non-HPV-specific T cells.

This sample comprised tumor tissue, obtained from a patient who underwent chemoradiotherapy. This sequence uses TRBV7-9 and TRBJ2-3. The TCR sequence derives from a human donor with HPV-associated anogenital cancer. CDR3 reads: CASSPGPNLQI.